The sequence of this T cell receptor beta chain was determined in a study of blood T cells in healthy people across ages. Study outcomes and limitations: TCR beta diversity, measured per million T cells, fell in a roughly linear way with age. TCR beta diversity tracked closely with naive T cell percentage. Aged donors had fewer naive CD4+ cells and lower diversity than long-lived donors.

Comment on this clonotype: What it binds is unknown.

Alongside a J-beta primer mix, a sample-barcoded 5' primer served in a second PCR lasting 7 to 11 cycles. Each cDNA molecule was tagged by a template-switch adaptor that had 12 random nucleotides. TCRdb re-derived calls from the 5' RACE reads in MiXCR, one entry per CDR3 protein. The profile shows 650,000 to 700,000 distinct CDR3 sequences, roughly 32% of them singletons. The CDR3 length is 18 residues. Germline V gives CDR1 SNHLY, CDR2 FYNNEI. V gave up 5 bases and J gave up 5 bases; unmatched junction bases: 16. The sequencing sample was made of blood. The chain links TRBV2 to TRBJ2-3, with 10 nucleotides matching TRBD1. The receptor was isolated from a woman of 80 years or more in good health. CDR3 region: CASSLNPGQGFGIDTQYF. In nucleotides, the CDR3 is TGTGCCAGCAGTTTGAATCCGGGACAGGGGTTTGGTATAGATACGCAGTATTTT.